The entry that follows covers one TCR beta chain sequence. The source material, RNA transcripts, was used to amplify TCR beta CDR3 regions. The HTBI primer set drove a first-round RT-PCR of the TCR CDR3. TCRdb reprocessed the multiplex PCR reads with MiXCR, giving one entry per CDR3 protein. The repertoire has 300,000 to 350,000 distinct CDR3 sequences, 15% to 20% of them found once; the top ten carry around 50%. Graves' hyperthyroidism is called stable when ophthalmopathy does not progress within 18 months. Those patients with uncontrolled infection, other autoimmune disease, pregnancy or lactation were excluded. The sample belongs to a study of T cells in Graves' hyperthyroidism and ophthalmopathy. Study-level information: Sampling of peripheral blood happened at initial diagnosis, prior to any treatment.

Trimming left V 0 bases short and J 4 bases short, with 19 bases between. The CDR3 is 17 amino acids. Germline V gene lookup returns CDR1 SGHRS and CDR2 YFSETQ. The rearrangement uses TRBV5-1 and TRBJ1-2, with D possibly TRBD1 on 5 matching bases. The sequenced material came from blood. The sequence was obtained from a woman aged 45-59 years with Graves' hyperthyroidism. Written as DNA, the CDR3 is TGCGCCAGCAGCTTGGAGCGTGCGCAGGGTTTCGGCTATGGCTACACCTTC. Residues: CASSLERAQGFGYGYTF.